These 23 T cell receptor beta chains originate from one sample sequenced in a study of T-cell memory formation after mild COVID-19. MiXCR was run by TCRdb on the 5' RACE reads, yielding one entry per CDR3 protein. The sample comprises approximately 400,000 distinct CDR3 sequences, around 24% of which are singletons, and around 8.8% rests with the top ten. Source material: PBMCs or a T cell subset sorted from them (not recorded which). Source of these receptors: an adult woman who had mild COVID-19 (a few samples of this study predate the infection). Cell type and time point are not known.

This chain links TRBV7-9 with TRBJ2-1; tentatively, D is TRBD1 (6 bases). Germline lookup yields CDR1 SEHNR and CDR2 FQNEAQ (reference sequence). The CDR3 runs 13 residues. The ends were cut back, 5 bases at V and 12 bases at J, with 17 bases in the middle. The CDR3 bases are TGTGCCAGCAGCGAAAATGGGGGCAGCGGGCAGTTCTTC. Translated, it gives CASSENGGSGQFF.

The chain uses TRBV29-1 and TRBJ2-5; 8 nucleotides agree with TRBD2. The V and J ends lost 2 bases and 2 bases, in that order; junction bases with no gene match: 4. Germline V CDR1 and CDR2: SQVTM, ANQGSEA. There are 14 residues in the CDR3. The CDR3 coding sequence is TGCAGCGTTGAATCAAGACTAGCGCAAGAGACCCAGTACTTC. Protein: CSVESRLAQETQYF.

In its sample, this clonotype was seen a few times. This chain uses TRBV27 with TRBJ2-1; 8 nucleotides match TRBD1. The length of the CDR3 is 14 residues. The germline V gene encodes CDR1 MNHEY and CDR2 SMNVEV (reference sequence). J lost 5 bases, V lost 6 bases, and 6 bases had no gene match. The CDR3 region is CASRRTGTNNEQFF. As DNA, the CDR3 is TGTGCCAGCAGAAGGACAGGGACGAACAATGAGCAGTTCTTC.

This clonotype was observed a few times. The rearrangement joins TRBV30 to TRBJ2-1; 9 bases map to TRBD1. J gave up 13 bases and V 4 bases, and 11 bases lay outside the gene matches. In germline, CDR1 is GTSNPN, CDR2 SVGIG (reference sequence). This CDR3 spans 13 amino acids. CDR3 in DNA: TGTGCCTGGATGATAACGGGACAGGGAAGACAGTTCTTC. This sequence encodes CAWMITGQGRQFF.

This clonotype showed up just once. The CDR3 nucleotides are TGTGCCAGCAGCGTAGCGGGGGGAAATAATTCACCCCTCCACTTT. It yields the protein CASSVAGGNNSPLHF. The chain uses TRBV9 and TRBJ1-6; possibly TRBD1 for D (5 bases). This CDR3 contains 15 residues. CDR1 and CDR2 (germline): SGDLS, YYNGEE. Trimming left V 0 bases short and J 5 bases short, with 9 bases between.

This clonotype was seen repeatedly, ten times or more. This chain links TRBV5-1 with TRBJ2-3, with TRBD2 matching over 10 bases. J was trimmed by 4 bases and V by 7 bases; bases with no gene match: 6. This CDR3 is built from 14 residues. CDR1 and CDR2 (germline): SGHRS, YFSETQ. As DNA, the CDR3 is TGCGCCAGCTCACTAGCGGGGAGGCCAGATACGCAGTATTTT. Protein sequence: CASSLAGRPDTQYF.

This clonotype was seen only a few times. CDR3 coding DNA: TGTGCCAGCAGCCAGGGGAGTGGCAATCAGCCCCAGCATTTT. It codes for CASSQGSGNQPQHF. The chain links TRBV5-6 to TRBJ1-5, with D tentatively TRBD1 (6 bases). V was cut by 4 bases and J by 2 bases, with 10 bases left in between. The V gene's germline CDR1 is SGHDT and CDR2 YYEEEE. The CDR3 is 14 amino acids.

The table lists this clonotype with a few counts. The chain couples TRBV6-5 to TRBJ1-5, with 9 bases aligning to TRBD1. The germline V gene has CDR1 MNHEY and CDR2 SVGAGI. This CDR3 region has 16 residues. The V and J ends lost 5 bases and 4 bases, in that order; junction bases with no gene match: 9. The CDR3 here is CASSHGTGNGNQPQHF. The DNA for the CDR3 is TGTGCCAGCAGTCACGGGACAGGGAACGGAAATCAGCCCCAGCATTTT.

This clonotype is a singleton in its sample. The chain is built from TRBV24-1 and TRBJ2-5; 10 bases fit TRBD1. This CDR3 is 17 amino acids long. Losses at the gene ends were 4 bases for V and 3 bases for J; bases not matched to a gene: 10. CDR1 and CDR2 from the germline V gene are KGHDR and SFDVKD. The CDR3 DNA follows: TGTGCCACCAGTGACCGCCGAACGGACAGGGGGGAAGAGACCCAGTACTTC. Translated, it gives CATSDRRTDRGEETQYF.

A few counts support this clonotype. The genes are TRBV11-2 and TRBJ2-1; 9 bases map to TRBD2. Germline V gives CDR1 SGHAT, CDR2 FQNNGV. The V segment lost 5 bases and the J segment 9 bases; nucleotides outside the gene matches: 20. The CDR3 consists of 18 residues. The CDR3 region is CASSRTGTSRSPHSEQFF. CDR3 DNA: TGTGCCAGCAGCCGGACGGGGACTAGCCGGTCCCCTCATAGTGAGCAGTTCTTC.

The rearrangement links TRBV12-3 or TRBV12-4 to TRBJ2-1; TRBD2 matches 9 bases. The CDR3 length is 18 residues. J gave up 3 bases and V 0 bases, and 9 bases lay outside the gene matches. CDR3 nucleotides: TGTGCCAGCAGTTTAGCCGCCCGGGAGCGGGAGGTCTACAATGAGCAGTTCTTC. Protein sequence: CASSLAAREREVYNEQFF.

The chain is built from TRBV3-1 and TRBJ1-2, with D unresolved. CDR1 is LGHDT and CDR2 is YNNKEL in the germline V gene (reference sequence). Trimming left V 1 base short and J 1 base short, with 7 bases between. This CDR3 has 14 amino acids. The CDR3 loop is CASSQGDYNYGYTF. The CDR3 bases are TGTGCCAGCAGCCAAGGGGATTATAACTATGGCTACACCTTC.

This clonotype appeared a few times. This chain links TRBV5-1 with TRBJ2-7; 7 nucleotides match TRBD1. CDR3 length equals 16 residues. V lost 0 bases, J lost 0 bases, and 6 bases stayed unmatched. Germline values: CDR1 SGHRS, CDR2 YFSETQ. The CDR3 bases are TGCGCCAGCAGCTTGGGTCTCCGGGACAGCTCCTACGAGCAGTACTTC. Translation: CASSLGLRDSSYEQYF. Full variable domain (remainder filled in from reference TRBV5-1 and TRBJ2-7): KAGVTQTPRYLIKTRGQQVTLSCSPISGHRSVSWYQQTPGQGLQFLFEYFSETQRNKGNFPGRFSGRQFSNSRSEMNVSTLELGDSALYLCASSLGLRDSSYEQYFGPGTRLTVT.

This clonotype was counted a few times. The V and J genes are TRBV27 and TRBJ2-3, with 12 bases aligning to TRBD2. V trimming: 4 bases; J trimming: 0 bases; junction bases outside the gene matches: 5. Germline V gene sequence: CDR1 MNHEY, CDR2 SMNVEV (reference sequence). The CDR3 has 17 amino acids. The CDR3 nucleotides are TGTGCCAGCAGTTCAAGGGGACTAGCGGGTAGCACAGATACGCAGTATTTT. Its translation is CASSSRGLAGSTDTQYF.

This clonotype appeared a few times. The chain links TRBV5-5 to TRBJ2-5; D is ambiguous. The CDR3 length is 13 residues. Trimming pared 5 bases from V and 5 bases from J, leaving 13 bases between. Germline CDR1 and CDR2: SGHKS and YYEKEE (reference sequence). The CDR3 spells CASSPIWAETQYF. The CDR3 region has the DNA TGTGCCAGCAGTCCAATCTGGGCGGAGACCCAGTACTTC. The full variable domain, in which reference TRBV5-5 and TRBJ2-5 provide the parts outside the CDR3, is DAGVTQSPTHLIKTRGQQVTLRCSPISGHKSVSWYQQVLGQGPQFIFQYYEKEERGRGNFPDRFSARQFPNYSSELNVNALLLGDSALYLCASSPIWAETQYFGPGTRLLVL.

The chain recombines TRBV7-3 with TRBJ2-1; 7 positions agree with TRBD2. Trimming removed 6 bases from V and 5 bases from J; junction bases left unmatched: 7. The germline V gene encodes CDR1 SGHTA and CDR2 FQGTGA. CDR3 length: 14 amino acids. This CDR3 is CASRDGGSNNEQFF. DNA of the CDR3: TGTGCCAGCAGAGACGGCGGGAGTAACAATGAGCAGTTCTTC.

This sequence joins TRBV5-5 and TRBJ2-7; D is ambiguous. Germline CDR1 SGHKS, CDR2 YYEKEE (reference sequence). There are 14 residues in the CDR3. The V end lost 4 bases, the J end lost 1 base, and 12 bases lay between the germline ends. The CDR3: CASSQRPGSYEQYF. CDR3 nucleotides: TGTGCCAGCAGCCAGCGACCAGGTTCCTACGAGCAGTACTTC.

This clonotype was seen more than once but under ten times. Germline is not matched at one junction end, which may reflect a read error. V and J are TRBV6-5 and TRBJ1-1; D gene unclear. The CDR3 has 14 amino acids. CDR1 is MNHEY, CDR2 SVGAGI, per germline. CDR3 DNA: TGTGCCAGCAGTTACTCTGGCGGCGGTGTGAGACGAGACTTT. Its translation is CASSYSGGGVRRDF.

This clonotype was seen a handful of times. The rearrangement links TRBV24-1 to TRBJ2-1; weak D call: TRBD2 (6 bases). Looked up from germline, CDR1 is KGHDR and CDR2 is SFDVKD. Between the trimmed V and J ends, which lost 0 bases and 6 bases, there was a span of 17 bases. The CDR3 spans 17 residues. Here the CDR3 reads CATSDLRGATGSNEQFF. Written as DNA, the CDR3 is TGTGCCACCAGTGATTTGCGTGGAGCGACCGGGAGCAATGAGCAGTTCTTC.

This clonotype was counted at least ten times. CDR3 coding DNA: TGTGCCAGCAGCGTGACTGGAACCGGGGAGCTGTTTTTT. Translated, it gives CASSVTGTGELFF. This chain uses TRBV9 with TRBJ2-2; D is uncertain. This CDR3 has 13 amino acids. V lost 2 bases and J lost 5, with 7 bases in between. Germline lookup yields CDR1 SGDLS and CDR2 YYNGEE.

The chain uses TRBV10-3 and TRBJ2-7; 8 bases align to TRBD2. CDR3 size: 17 residues. The trim removed 6 bases at V and 0 bases at J, leaving 13 bases unmatched. Germline CDR1 ENHRY, CDR2 SYGVKD. The CDR3 sequence is CAISLPPTSGLSYEQYF. The CDR3 nucleotides are TGTGCCATCAGCCTCCCCCCCACTAGCGGACTCTCCTACGAGCAGTACTTC.

The chain combines TRBV29-1 with TRBJ1-1; the D is unclear. This CDR3 has 12 residues. CDR1 is SQVTM, CDR2 ANQGSEA, per germline. V was cut by 7 bases and J by 4 bases, with 13 bases left in between. The DNA for the CDR3 is TGCAGCGGGTTAAAAATGGGCACTGAAGCTTTCTTT. This translates into CSGLKMGTEAFF. Looking up the rest from reference TRBV29-1 and TRBJ1-1 gives the full variable domain: SAVISQKPSRDICQRGTSLTIQCQVDSQVTMMFWYRQQPGQSLTLIATANQGSEATYESGFVIDKFPISRPNLTFSTLTVSNMSPEDSSIYLCSGLKMGTEAFFGQGTRLTVV.

J is TRBJ1-5 and V is TRBV6-1; maybe TRBD1 (6 bases). CDR1 and CDR2 from the germline V gene are MNHNS and SASEGT. V was shortened by 3 bases and J by 7 bases, with 13 bases between the two germline ends. The CDR3 runs 14 residues. The CDR3 loop is CASSDKGGLQPQHF. The DNA for the CDR3 is TGTGCCAGCAGTGACAAAGGGGGATTGCAGCCCCAGCATTTT.